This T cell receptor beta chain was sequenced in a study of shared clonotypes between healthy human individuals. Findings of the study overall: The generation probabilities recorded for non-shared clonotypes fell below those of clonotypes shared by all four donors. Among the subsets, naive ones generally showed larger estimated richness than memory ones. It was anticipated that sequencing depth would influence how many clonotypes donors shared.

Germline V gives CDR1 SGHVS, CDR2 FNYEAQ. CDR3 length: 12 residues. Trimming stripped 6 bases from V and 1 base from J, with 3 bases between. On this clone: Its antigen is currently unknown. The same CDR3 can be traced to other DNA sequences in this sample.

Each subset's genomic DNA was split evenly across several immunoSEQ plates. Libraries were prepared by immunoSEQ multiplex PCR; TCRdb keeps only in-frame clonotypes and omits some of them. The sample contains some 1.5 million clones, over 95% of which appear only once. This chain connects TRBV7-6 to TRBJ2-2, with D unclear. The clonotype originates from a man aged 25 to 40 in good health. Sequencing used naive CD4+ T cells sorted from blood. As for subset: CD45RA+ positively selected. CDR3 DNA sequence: TGTGCCAGCAGTCTGAACACCGGGGAGCTGTTTTTT. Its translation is CASSLNTGELFF.